This T cell receptor (beta chain) was documented in a study of identical twins. TCRdb re-called the 5' RACE reads with MiXCR, one entry per CDR3 protein. The data contain about 250,000 distinct CDR3 sequences, 6% to 8% of them singletons. Everyone who donated was a healthy Caucasian. The table lists this clonotype with many counts. This sample also appeared in a second study, on yellow fever vaccine responses in identical twins.

The sample was CD8+ T cells sorted from blood. The sequence came from a young woman in good health.

CDR3 nucleotide sequence: TGTGCCAGCAGCGCCACAGGGGGATTATCCTACGAGCAGTACTTC. Residues: CASSATGGLSYEQYF. V and J are TRBV9 and TRBJ2-7; TRBD1 agrees at 8 bases. The V segment lost 3 bases and the J segment 1 base; nucleotides outside the gene matches: 6. The CDR3 is 15 amino acids. Germline values: CDR1 SGDLS, CDR2 YYNGEE. Looking up the rest from reference TRBV9 and TRBJ2-7 gives the full variable domain: DSGVTQTPKHLITATGQRVTLRCSPRSGDLSVYWYQQSLDQGLQFLIQYYNGEERAKGNILERFSAQQFPDLHSELNLSSLELGDSALYFCASSATGGLSYEQYFGPGTRLTVT.